The source of this T cell receptor beta chain is a study of OX40 agonist ivuxolimab in advanced cancers. This CDR3 contains 14 residues. Germline CDR1 reads SNHLY; CDR2 reads FYNNEI. Deletions cut 6 bases from V and 3 bases from J, with 15 bases between. The repertoire was sequenced with immunoSEQ multiplex PCR; TCRdb's copy has only in-frame clones and lacks some. The table records about 86,000 clones, approximately 90% of them present only once. The chain employs TRBV2 and TRBJ2-7; a weak D match, TRBD1 (5 bases). The sequence derives from an adult with an advanced solid tumor such as melanoma, head and neck, liver or kidney cancer. Sequencing used CD4+ or CD8+ T cells sorted from blood, obtained in a trial of the OX40 agonist ivuxolimab. The CDR3 is CASSPYAGIYEQYF. For the CDR3, the DNA is TGTGCCAGCAGCCCCTATGCAGGGATCTACGAGCAGTACTTC.